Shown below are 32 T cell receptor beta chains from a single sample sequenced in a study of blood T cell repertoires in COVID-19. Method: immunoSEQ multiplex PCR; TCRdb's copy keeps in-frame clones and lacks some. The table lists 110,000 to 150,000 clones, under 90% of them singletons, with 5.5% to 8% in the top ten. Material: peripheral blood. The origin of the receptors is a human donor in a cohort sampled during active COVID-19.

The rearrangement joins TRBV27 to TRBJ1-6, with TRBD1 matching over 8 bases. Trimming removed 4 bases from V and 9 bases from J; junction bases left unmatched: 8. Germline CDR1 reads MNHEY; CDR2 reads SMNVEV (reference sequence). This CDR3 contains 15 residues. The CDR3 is CASSSTGVRGSPLHF. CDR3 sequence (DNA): TGTGCCAGCAGTTCGACAGGGGTTCGAGGTTCACCCCTCCACTTT.

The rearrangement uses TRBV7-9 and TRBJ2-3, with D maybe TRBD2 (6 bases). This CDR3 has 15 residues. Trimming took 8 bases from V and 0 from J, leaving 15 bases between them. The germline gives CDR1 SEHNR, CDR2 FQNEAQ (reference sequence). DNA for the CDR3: TGTGCCAGCGGAGAGTGGGGGGTTAGCACAGATACGCAGTATTTT. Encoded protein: CASGEWGVSTDTQYF.

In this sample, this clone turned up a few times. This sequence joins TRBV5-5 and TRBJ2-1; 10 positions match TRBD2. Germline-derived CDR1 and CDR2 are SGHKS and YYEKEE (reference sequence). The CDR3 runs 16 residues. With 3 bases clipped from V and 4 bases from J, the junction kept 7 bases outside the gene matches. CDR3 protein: CASSSKRGGLYNEQFF. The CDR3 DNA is TGTGCCAGCAGCTCCAAGCGGGGGGGCTTGTACAATGAGCAGTTCTTC.

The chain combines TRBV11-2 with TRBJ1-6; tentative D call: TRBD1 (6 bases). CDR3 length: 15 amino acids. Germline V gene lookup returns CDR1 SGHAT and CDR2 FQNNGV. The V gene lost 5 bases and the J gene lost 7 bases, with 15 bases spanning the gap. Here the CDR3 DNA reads TGTGCCAGCAGCAATACAGGGTCAAGAAATTCACCCCTCCACTTT. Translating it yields CASSNTGSRNSPLHF.

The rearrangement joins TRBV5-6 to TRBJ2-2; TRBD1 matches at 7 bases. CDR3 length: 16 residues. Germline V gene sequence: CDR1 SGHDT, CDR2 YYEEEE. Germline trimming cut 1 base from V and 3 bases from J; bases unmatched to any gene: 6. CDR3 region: CASSLRRGQDTGELFF. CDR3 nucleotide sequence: TGTGCCAGCAGCTTGAGAAGGGGGCAGGACACCGGGGAGCTGTTTTTT.

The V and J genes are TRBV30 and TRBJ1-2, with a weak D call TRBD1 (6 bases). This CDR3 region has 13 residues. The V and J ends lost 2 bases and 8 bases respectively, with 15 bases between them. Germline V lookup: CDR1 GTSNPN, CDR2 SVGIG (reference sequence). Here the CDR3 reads CAWSPSRGNGYTF. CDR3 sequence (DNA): TGTGCCTGGAGTCCCAGCAGGGGTAACGGCTACACCTTC. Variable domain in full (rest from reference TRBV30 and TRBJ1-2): SQTIHQWPATLVQPVGSPLSLECTVEGTSNPNLYWYRQAAGRGLQLLFYSVGIGQISSEVPQNLSASRPQDRQFILSSKKLLLSDSGFYLCAWSPSRGNGYTFGSGTRLTVV.

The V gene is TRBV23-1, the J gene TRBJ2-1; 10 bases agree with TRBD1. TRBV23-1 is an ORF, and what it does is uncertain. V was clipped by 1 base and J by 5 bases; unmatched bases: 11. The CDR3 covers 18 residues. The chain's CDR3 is CASSQYVSRDRGHNEQFF. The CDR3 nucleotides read TGCGCCAGCAGTCAATATGTTTCCCGGGACAGGGGCCACAATGAGCAGTTCTTC.

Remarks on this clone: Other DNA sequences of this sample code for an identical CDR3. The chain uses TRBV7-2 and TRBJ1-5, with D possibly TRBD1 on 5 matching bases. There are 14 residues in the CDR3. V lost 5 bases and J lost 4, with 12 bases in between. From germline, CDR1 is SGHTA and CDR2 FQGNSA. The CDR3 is CASSQQGGNQPQHF. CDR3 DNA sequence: TGTGCCAGCAGCCAGCAGGGTGGGAATCAGCCCCAGCATTTT. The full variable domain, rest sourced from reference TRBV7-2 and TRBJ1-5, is GAGVSQSPSNKVTEKGKDVELRCDPISGHTALYWYRQSLGQGLEFLIYFQGNSAPDKSGLPSDRFSAERTGGSVSTLTIQRTQQEDSAVYLCASSQQGGNQPQHFGDGTRLSIL.

The CDR3 DNA reads TGTGCCAGCAGCCAAGGCACGGGTTTCGGACAGGGTTGGGACAATGAGCAGTTCTTC. Translating it yields CASSQGTGFGQGWDNEQFF. This chain links TRBV4-2 with TRBJ2-1, with 8 bases identical to TRBD1. There are 19 residues in the CDR3. The V gene end was trimmed by 1 base and the J gene end by 5 bases; junction bases not matched to a gene: 16. CDR1 is LGHNA, CDR2 YNFKEQ, per germline.

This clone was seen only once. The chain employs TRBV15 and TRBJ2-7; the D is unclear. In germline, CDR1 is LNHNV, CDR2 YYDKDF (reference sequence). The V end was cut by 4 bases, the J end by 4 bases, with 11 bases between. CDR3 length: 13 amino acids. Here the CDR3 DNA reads TGTGCCACCAGCAATTCGGTTGGTTACGAGCAGTACTTC. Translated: CATSNSVGYEQYF. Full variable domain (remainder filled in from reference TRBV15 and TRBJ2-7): DAMVIQNPRYQVTQFGKPVTLSCSQTLNHNVMYWYQQKSSQAPKLLFHYYDKDFNNEADTPDNFQSRRPNTSFCFLDIRSPGLGDTAMYLCATSNSVGYEQYFGPGTRLTVT.

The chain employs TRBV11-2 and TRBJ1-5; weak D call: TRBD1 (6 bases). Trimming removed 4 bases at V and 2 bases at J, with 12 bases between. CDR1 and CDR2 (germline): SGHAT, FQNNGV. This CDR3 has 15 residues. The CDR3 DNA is TGTGCCAGCAGCTCCCCAGGGGATGGCAATCAGCCCCAGCATTTT. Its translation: CASSSPGDGNQPQHF.

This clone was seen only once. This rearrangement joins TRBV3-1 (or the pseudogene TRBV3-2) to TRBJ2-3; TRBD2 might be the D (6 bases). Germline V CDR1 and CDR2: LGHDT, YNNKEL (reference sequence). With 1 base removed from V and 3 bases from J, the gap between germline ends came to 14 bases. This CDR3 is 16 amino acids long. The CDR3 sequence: CASSQAAGLSTDTQYF. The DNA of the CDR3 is TGTGCCAGCAGCCAAGCGGCGGGACTTTCTACAGATACGCAGTATTTT.

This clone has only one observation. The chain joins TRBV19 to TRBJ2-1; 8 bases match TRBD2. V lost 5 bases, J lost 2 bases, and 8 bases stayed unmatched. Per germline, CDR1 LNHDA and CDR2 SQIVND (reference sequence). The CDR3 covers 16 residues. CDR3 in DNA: TGTGCCAGTAGTGCAGGACTAGCCCGACCCTACAATGAGCAGTTCTTC. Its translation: CASSAGLARPYNEQFF. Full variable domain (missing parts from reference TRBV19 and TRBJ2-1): DGGITQSPKYLFRKEGQNVTLSCEQNLNHDAMYWYRQDPGQGLRLIYYSQIVNDFQKGDIAEGYSVSREKKESFPLTVTSAQKNPTAFYLCASSAGLARPYNEQFFGPGTRLTVL.

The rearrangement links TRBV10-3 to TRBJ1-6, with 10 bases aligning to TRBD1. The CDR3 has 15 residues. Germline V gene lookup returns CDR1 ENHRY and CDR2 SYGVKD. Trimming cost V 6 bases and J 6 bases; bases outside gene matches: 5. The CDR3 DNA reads TGTGCCATCAGCGCAGGGGACAGGGGTAATTCACCCCTCCACTTT. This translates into CAISAGDRGNSPLHF.

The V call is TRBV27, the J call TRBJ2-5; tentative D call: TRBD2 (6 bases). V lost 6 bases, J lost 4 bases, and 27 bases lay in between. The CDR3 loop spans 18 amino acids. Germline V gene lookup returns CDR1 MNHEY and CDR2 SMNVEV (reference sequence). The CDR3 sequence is CASSLRGTGGNKAETQYF. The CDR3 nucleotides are TGTGCCAGCAGCCTTCGGGGCACCGGGGGTAATAAAGCAGAGACCCAGTACTTC.

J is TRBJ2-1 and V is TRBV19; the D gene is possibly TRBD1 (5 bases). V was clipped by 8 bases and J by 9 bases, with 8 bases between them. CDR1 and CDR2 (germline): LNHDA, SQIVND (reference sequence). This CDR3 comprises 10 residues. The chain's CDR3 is CASGAVEQFF. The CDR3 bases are TGTGCCAGTGGGGCGGTTGAGCAGTTCTTC.

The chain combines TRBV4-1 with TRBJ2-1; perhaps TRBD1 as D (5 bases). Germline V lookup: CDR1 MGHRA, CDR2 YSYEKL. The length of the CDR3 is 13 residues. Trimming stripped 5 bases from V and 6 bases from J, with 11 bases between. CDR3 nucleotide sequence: TGCGCCAGCAGCTTACACCAGGGCAATGAGCAGTTCTTC. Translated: CASSLHQGNEQFF.

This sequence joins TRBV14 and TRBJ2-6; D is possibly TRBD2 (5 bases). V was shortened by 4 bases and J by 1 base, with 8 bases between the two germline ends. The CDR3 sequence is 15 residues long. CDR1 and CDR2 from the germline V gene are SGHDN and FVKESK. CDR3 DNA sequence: TGTGCCAGCAGCCGTACTAGATCTGGGGCCAACGTCCTGACTTTC. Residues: CASSRTRSGANVLTF.

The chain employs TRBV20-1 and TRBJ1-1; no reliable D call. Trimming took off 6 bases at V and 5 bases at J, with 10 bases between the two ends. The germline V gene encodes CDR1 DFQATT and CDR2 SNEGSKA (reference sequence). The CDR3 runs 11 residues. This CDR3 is CSATGGTEAFF. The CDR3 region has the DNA TGCAGTGCCACGGGTGGTACTGAAGCTTTCTTT.

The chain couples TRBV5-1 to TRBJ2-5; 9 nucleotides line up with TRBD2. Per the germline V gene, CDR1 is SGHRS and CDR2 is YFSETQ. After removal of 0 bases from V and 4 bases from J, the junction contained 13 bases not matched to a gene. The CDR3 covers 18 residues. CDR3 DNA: TGCGCCAGCAGCTTGGCCTATTTAGCGGGGGTGGTGGGAGAGACCCAGTACTTC. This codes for CASSLAYLAGVVGETQYF.

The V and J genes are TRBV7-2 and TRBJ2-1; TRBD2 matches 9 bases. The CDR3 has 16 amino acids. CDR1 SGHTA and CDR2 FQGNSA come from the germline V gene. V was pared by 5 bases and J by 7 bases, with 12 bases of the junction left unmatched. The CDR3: CASSTTAGGAVNEQFF. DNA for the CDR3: TGTGCCAGCAGCACCACGGCGGGGGGGGCGGTAAATGAGCAGTTCTTC.

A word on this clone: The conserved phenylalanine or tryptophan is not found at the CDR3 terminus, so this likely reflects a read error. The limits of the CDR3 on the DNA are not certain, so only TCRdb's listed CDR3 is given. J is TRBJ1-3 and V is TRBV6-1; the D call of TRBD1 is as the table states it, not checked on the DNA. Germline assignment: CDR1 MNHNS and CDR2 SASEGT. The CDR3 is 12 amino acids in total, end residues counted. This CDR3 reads CASSDVRGVLGL.

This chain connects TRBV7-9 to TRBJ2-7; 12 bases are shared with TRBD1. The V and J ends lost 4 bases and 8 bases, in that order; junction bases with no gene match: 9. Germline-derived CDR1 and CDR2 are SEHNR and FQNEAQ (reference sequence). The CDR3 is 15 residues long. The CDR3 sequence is CASSSPTGTGGKQYF. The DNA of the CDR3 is TGTGCCAGCAGCTCACCGACCGGGACAGGGGGCAAGCAGTACTTC. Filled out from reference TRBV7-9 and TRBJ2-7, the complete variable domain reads DTGVSQNPRHKITKRGQNVTFRCDPISEHNRLYWYRQTLGQGPEFLTYFQNEAQLEKSRLLSDRFSAERPKGSFSTLEIQRTEQGDSAMYLCASSSPTGTGGKQYFGPGTRLTVT.

Here the CDR3 reads CASEPDSGNTIYF. CDR3 DNA: TGTGCCAGCGAGCCCGACTCTGGAAACACCATATATTTT. The V call is TRBV6-5, the J call TRBJ1-3, with no clear D. Germline V gene sequence: CDR1 MNHEY, CDR2 SVGAGI. The CDR3 loop spans 13 amino acids. The ends were cut back, 8 bases at V and 0 bases at J, with 8 bases in the middle.

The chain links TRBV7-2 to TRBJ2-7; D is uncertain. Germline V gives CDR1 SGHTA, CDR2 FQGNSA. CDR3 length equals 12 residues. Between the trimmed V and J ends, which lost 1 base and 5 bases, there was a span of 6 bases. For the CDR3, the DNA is TGTGCCAGCAGCTTAGATTTCAACGAGCAGTACTTC. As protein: CASSLDFNEQYF.

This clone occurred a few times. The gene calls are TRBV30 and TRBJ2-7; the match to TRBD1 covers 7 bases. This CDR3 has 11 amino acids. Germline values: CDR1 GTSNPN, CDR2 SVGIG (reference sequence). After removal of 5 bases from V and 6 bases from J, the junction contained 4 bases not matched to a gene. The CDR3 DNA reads TGTGCCTGGGCCAGGGGGAGCGAGCAGTACTTC. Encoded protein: CAWARGSEQYF.

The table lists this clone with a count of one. CDR3 amino acids: CASSLAPSGERRGSRNIQYF. The CDR3 bases are TGTGCCAGCAGCTTAGCGCCTAGCGGGGAACGTCGTGGAAGTAGAAACATTCAGTACTTC. This rearrangement joins TRBV7-8 to TRBJ2-4; 9 bases fit TRBD2. Germline CDR1 SGHVS, CDR2 FQNEAQ. After removal of 0 bases from V and 6 bases from J, the junction contained 18 bases not matched to a gene. This CDR3 spans 20 amino acids.

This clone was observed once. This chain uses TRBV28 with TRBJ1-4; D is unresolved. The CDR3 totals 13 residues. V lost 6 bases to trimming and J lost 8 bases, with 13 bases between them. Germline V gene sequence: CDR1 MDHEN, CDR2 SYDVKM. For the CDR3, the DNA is TGTGCCAGCAGCCACATGGCGGGGGAAAAACTGTTTTTT. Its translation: CASSHMAGEKLFF.

The CDR3 nucleotides read TGTGCCAGCAGTCCAACAGGGGTGTACACCGGGGAGCTGTTTTTT. This encodes CASSPTGVYTGELFF. This chain joins TRBV27 and TRBJ2-2; 7 nucleotides line up with TRBD1. CDR1 and CDR2 from the germline V gene are MNHEY and SMNVEV (reference sequence). The CDR3 is 15 amino acids. V was clipped by 5 bases and J by 3 bases; unmatched bases: 6.

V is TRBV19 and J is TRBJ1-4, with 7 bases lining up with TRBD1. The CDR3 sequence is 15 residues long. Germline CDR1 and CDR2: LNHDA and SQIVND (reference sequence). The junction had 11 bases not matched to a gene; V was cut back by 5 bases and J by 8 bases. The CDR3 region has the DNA TGTGCCAGTAGTTCCCGGAGACAGGGTTTGGAAAAACTGTTTTTT. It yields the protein CASSSRRQGLEKLFF.

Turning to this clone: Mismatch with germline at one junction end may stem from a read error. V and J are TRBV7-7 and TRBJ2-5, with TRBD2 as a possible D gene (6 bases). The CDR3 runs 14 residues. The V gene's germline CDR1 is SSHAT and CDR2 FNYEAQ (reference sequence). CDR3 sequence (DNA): TGTGCTAGCAGCTTAGGCGGGACCCAAGAGACCCAGTACTTC. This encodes CASSLGGTQETQYF.

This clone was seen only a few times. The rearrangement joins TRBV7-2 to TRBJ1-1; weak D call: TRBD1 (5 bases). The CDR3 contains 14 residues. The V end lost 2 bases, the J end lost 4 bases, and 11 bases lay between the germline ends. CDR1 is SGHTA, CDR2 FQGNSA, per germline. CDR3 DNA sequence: TGTGCCAGCAGCTTACAGGGACTGGGCACTGAAGCTTTCTTT. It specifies CASSLQGLGTEAFF.